The text below deals with one TCR beta chain. This record comes from a study of blood T cell repertoires in COVID-19. Assay used: immunoSEQ multiplex PCR; TCRdb lists only in-frame clones, some missing. The sample has hundreds of thousands of clones, 70% to 90% seen once. Germline-derived CDR1 and CDR2 are SGHAT and FQNNGV. Trimming pared 2 bases from V and 1 base from J, leaving 11 bases between. There are 15 residues in the CDR3. The TCR sequence derives from a man aged 35 to 55 with acute or convalescent COVID-19. Sequencing was carried out using peripheral blood. The gene calls are TRBV11-2 and TRBJ1-1; the D gene is possibly TRBD1 (6 bases). The CDR3 nucleotides are TGTGCCAGCAGCTTAATTGCGGGGGCGAACACTGAAGCTTTCTTT. Translation gives CASSLIAGANTEAFF.